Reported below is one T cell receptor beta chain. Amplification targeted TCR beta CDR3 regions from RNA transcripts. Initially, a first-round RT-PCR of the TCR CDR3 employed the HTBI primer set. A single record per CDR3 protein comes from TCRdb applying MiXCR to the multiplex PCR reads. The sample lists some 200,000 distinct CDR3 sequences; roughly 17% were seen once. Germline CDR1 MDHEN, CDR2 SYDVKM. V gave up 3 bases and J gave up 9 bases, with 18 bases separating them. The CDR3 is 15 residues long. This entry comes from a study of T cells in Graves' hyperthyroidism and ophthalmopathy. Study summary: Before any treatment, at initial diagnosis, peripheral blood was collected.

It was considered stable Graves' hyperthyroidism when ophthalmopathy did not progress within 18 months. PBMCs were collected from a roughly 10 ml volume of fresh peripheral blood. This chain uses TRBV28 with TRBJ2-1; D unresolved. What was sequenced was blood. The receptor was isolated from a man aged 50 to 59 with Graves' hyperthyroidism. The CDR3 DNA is TGTGCCAGCAGTTTCTCGCGGAAGAGGATAAGTGAGCAGTTCTTC. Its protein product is CASSFSRKRISEQFF.